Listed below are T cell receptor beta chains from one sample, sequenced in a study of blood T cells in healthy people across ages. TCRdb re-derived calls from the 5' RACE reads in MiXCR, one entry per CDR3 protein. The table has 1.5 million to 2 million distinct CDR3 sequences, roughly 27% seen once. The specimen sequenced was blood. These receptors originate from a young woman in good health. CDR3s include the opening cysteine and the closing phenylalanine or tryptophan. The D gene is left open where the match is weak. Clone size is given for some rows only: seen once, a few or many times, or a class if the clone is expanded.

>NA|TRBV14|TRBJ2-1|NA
CASSQGSTRQFF
TGTGCCAGCAGCCAGGGGTCGACCCGGCAGTTCTTC
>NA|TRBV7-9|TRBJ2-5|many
CASSSGDHPQTQYF
TGTGCCAGCAGCTCGGGGGATCATCCGCAGACCCAGTACTTC
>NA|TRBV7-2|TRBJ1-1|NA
CASSPDSGGTEAFF
TGTGCCAGCAGCCCAGACTCGGGAGGCACTGAAGCTTTCTTT
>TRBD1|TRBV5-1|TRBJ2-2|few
CASSSRQGVSGELFF
TGCGCCAGCAGCTCGCGACAGGGGGTCTCCGGGGAGCTGTTTTTT
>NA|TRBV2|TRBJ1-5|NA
CVSSTTGFQPQHF
TGTGTCAGCAGTACGACAGGTTTTCAGCCCCAGCATTTT
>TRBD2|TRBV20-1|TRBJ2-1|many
CSARGLAYNEQFF
TGCAGTGCTAGAGGACTAGCTTACAATGAGCAGTTCTTC
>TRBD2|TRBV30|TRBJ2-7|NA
CAWRTKSLAGNYEQYF
TGTGCCTGGAGGACCAAATCTCTAGCGGGGAACTACGAGCAGTACTTC
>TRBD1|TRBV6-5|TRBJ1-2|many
CASSSPKTGYNYGYTF
TGTGCCAGCAGTTCACCCAAGACAGGGTATAACTATGGCTACACCTTC
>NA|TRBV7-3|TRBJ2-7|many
CASSAAALGEQYF
TGTGCCAGCTCCGCTGCGGCTCTCGGCGAGCAGTACTTC
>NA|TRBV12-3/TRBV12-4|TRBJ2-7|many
CASGNYEQYF
TGTGCCAGCGGGAACTACGAGCAGTACTTC
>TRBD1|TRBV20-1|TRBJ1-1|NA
CSAIRGLPEAFF
TGCAGTGCTATAAGGGGGCTCCCTGAAGCTTTCTTT
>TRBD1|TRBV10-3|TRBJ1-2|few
CAIRGGGQGAMDYGYTF
TGTGCCATCAGAGGGGGGGGACAGGGGGCAATGGACTATGGCTACACCTTC
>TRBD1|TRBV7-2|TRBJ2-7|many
CASSLAPRDSHEQYF
TGTGCCAGCAGCTTAGCTCCTCGGGACAGCCACGAGCAGTACTTC
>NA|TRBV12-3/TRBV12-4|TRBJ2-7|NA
CASSTYNEQYF
TGTGCCAGCTCGACCTACAATGAGCAGTACTTC
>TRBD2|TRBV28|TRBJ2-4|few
CASGEGRGEQYF
TGTGCCAGCGGGGAGGGTCGGGGAGAGCAGTACTTC
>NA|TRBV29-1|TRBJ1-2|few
CSVDGQNNYGYTF
TGCAGCGTTGATGGGCAGAATAACTATGGCTACACCTTC
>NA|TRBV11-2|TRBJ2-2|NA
CASSPPHGELFF
TGTGCCAGCAGCCCGCCACACGGGGAGCTGTTTTTT
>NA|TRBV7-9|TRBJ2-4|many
CASSPPRGPNIQYF
TGTGCCAGCAGCCCCCCTCGGGGGCCGAACATTCAGTACTTC
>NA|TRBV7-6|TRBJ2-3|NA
CASSLAFVRGVADTQYF
TGTGCCAGCAGCTTAGCGTTCGTCAGGGGAGTTGCAGATACGCAGTATTTT
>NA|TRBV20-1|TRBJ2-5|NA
CSASGGVQETQYF
TGCAGTGCTAGCGGGGGAGTCCAAGAGACCCAGTACTTC
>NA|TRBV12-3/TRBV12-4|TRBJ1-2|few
CASSLSGQIHGYTF
TGTGCCAGCAGTTTATCTGGACAGATCCATGGCTACACCTTC
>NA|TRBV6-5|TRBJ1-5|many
CASSRDRLTRQPQHF
TGTGCCAGCAGCCGCGACAGGCTAACACGTCAGCCCCAGCATTTT
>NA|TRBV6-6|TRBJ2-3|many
CASNGGLGADTQYF
TGTGCCAGCAACGGGGGTTTAGGAGCAGATACGCAGTATTTT
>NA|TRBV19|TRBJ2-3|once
CASRRAVTDTQYF
TGTGCCAGTAGGCGGGCCGTGACAGATACGCAGTATTTT
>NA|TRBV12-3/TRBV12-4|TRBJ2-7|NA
CASSLPPRGYEQYF
TGTGCCAGCAGTTTACCCCCAAGGGGGTACGAGCAGTACTTC
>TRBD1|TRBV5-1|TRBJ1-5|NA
CASSLTGGADQPRHF
TGCGCCAGCAGCTTGACAGGGGGCGCGGATCAGCCCCGGCATTTT
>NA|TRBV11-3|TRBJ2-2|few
CASSPHGGPTGELFF
TGTGCCAGCAGCCCCCACGGGGGACCCACCGGGGAGCTGTTTTTT
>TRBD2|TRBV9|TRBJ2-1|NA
CASSVGGLGYNEQFF
TGTGCCAGCAGCGTTGGGGGACTAGGGTATAATGAGCAGTTCTTC
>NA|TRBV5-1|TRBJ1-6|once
CASSLVSGYGTPNPLHF
TGCGCCAGCAGCTTGGTGTCCGGGTATGGGACCCCCAATCCCCTCCACTTT